This record concerns one T cell receptor beta chain sequence. Its matching antigen is unknown. The study sequenced cultured CD4+ T cell DNA using the Oncomine TCR Beta short-read assay. TCRdb ran MiXCR on the PCR reads and lists one entry per CDR3 protein. The sample consists of 15,000 to 20,000 distinct CDR3 sequences, about half of them appearing once. This sample is drawn from a study of vaccination and CD4 T cells after COVID-19. V shed 3 bases and J shed 7 bases, with 11 bases lying between them. Germline assignment: CDR1 LGHNA and CDR2 YSLEER. This CDR3 contains 13 residues. The treatment is: roughly 11-day PBMC culture with coronavirus spike peptide pools or control peptides (ViraFEST assay). ViraFEST expanded antigen-specific T cells with peptide pools, then sequenced TCRs.

The chain employs TRBV4-3 and TRBJ2-3; no definite D call. This specimen consisted of CD4+ T cells from blood, cultured in vitro, obtained before SARS-CoV-2 vaccination. The source is a human donor who had recovered from COVID-19. The CDR3, as DNA: TGCGCCAGCAGCCAGAACGGGCAAAATACGCAGTATTTT. Translated: CASSQNGQNTQYF.